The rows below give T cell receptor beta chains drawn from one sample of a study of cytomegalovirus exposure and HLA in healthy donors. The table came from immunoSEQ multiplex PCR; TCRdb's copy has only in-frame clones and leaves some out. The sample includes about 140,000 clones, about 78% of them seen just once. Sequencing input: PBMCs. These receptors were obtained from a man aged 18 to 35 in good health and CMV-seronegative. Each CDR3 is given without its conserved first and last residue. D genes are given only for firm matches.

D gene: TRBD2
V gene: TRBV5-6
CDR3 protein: ASSSGITGGMDEQY

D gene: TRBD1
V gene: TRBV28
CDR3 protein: ASTTWDSNEKLF

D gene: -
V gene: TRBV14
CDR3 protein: ASSQTGLTGELF

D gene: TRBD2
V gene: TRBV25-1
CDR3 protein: ASSEGGLMADTQY

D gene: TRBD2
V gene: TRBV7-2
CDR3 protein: ASSLAGGMDTQY

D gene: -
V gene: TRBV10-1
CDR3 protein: ASSESMSKTEAF

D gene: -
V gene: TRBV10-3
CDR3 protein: AISESVQGDGYT

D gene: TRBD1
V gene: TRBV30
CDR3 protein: ACLTDRDVYEQY

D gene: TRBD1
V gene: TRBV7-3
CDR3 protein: ASGEGALDGYT

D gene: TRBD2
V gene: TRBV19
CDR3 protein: ASSGRASGYEQY

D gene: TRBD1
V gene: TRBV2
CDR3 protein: ASSEGQGSNQPQH

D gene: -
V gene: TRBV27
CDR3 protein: ASSLLEEETQY

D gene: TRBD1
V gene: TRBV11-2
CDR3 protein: ASSWRTGGNYGYT

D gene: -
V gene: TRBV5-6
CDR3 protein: ASSLTQYSNQPQH

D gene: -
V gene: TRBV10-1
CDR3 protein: ASSVTESNEQF

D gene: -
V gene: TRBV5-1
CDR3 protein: ASSLDRPNTGELF

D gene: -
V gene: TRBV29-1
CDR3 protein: SVEMETRREQY

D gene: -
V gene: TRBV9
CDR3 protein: ASSVYGTPAGSYNEQF

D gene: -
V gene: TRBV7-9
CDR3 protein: ASSLALGGQETQY

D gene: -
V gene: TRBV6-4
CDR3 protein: ASSEAIGETQY

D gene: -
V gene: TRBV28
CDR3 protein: ASSPNSNQPQH

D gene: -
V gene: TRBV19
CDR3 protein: ASRGLDSYNEQF

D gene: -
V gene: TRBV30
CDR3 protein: AWSVKGGGENLF

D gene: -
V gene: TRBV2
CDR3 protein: ASSLFPGEVTGELF

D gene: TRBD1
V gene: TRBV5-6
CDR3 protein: ASSWTGVNYGYT

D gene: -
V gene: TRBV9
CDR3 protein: ASSQGGGGNTIY

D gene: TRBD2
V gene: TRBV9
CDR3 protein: ASSSSGGPMLQETQY

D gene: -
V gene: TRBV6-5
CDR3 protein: ASKAGLLWYQPQH

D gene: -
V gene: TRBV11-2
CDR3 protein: ASSLEVGTNYGYT

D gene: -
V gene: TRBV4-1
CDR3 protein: ASSLQQGMINYGYT

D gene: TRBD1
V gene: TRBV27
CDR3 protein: ASSRTGDNQPQH

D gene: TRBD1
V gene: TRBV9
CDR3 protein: ASSLDRSSQPQH

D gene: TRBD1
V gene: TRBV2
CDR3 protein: ASRGGTGATEAF

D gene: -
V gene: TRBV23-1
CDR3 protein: ASSPDREAF

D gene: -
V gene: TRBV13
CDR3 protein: ASSSRRAYEQY